These 7 T cell receptor beta chains originate from one sample sequenced in a study of response to subunit inactivated influenza vaccine. Each CDR3 protein gets one entry after TCRdb re-called the RT-PCR reads with MiXCR. Here the sample spans around 300,000 distinct CDR3 sequences, roughly 20% being singletons. The source was PBMCs from blood, collected roughly 20 months after vaccination. The receptors come from a man aged 50 to 69 who received an inactivated influenza vaccine.

This clonotype occurred many times. The chain recombines TRBV20-1 with TRBJ1-6; D not certain. Germline loops: CDR1 DFQATT, CDR2 SNEGSKA (reference sequence). With 3 bases removed from V and 5 bases from J, the gap between germline ends came to 11 bases. The CDR3 contains 14 residues. CDR3 region: CSARGYPNNSPLHF. The CDR3 DNA sequence: TGCAGTGCTAGGGGGTATCCCAATAATTCACCCCTCCACTTT.

This clonotype was counted between two and nine times. The J gene is TRBJ2-1, the V gene TRBV10-3; 8 bases are shared with TRBD1. V lost 3 bases to trimming and J lost 4 bases; unmatched junction nucleotides: 8. Germline CDR1 and CDR2: ENHRY and SYGVKD. CDR3 length: 16 residues. The CDR3 loop reads CAISDSDRDKYNEQFF. CDR3 DNA: TGTGCCATCAGTGACTCGGACAGGGACAAATACAATGAGCAGTTCTTC.

The chain is built from TRBV28 and TRBJ1-5; 7 bases line up with TRBD1. From germline, CDR1 is MDHEN and CDR2 SYDVKM. The junction had 9 bases not matched to a gene; V was cut back by 10 bases and J by 3 bases. This CDR3 spans 14 amino acids. The CDR3 here is CATYDRANNQPQHF. The DNA for the CDR3 is TGTGCCACCTACGACAGGGCAAACAATCAGCCCCAGCATTTT.

This clonotype came up a few times. V and J are TRBV10-3 and TRBJ1-2; weak D call: TRBD1 (6 bases). The V end lost 6 bases, the J end lost 4 bases, and 18 bases lay between the germline ends. Germline CDR1 is ENHRY and CDR2 is SYGVKD. This CDR3 has 15 residues. This CDR3 reads CAISLSGGQGYGYTF. CDR3 DNA sequence: TGTGCCATCAGCCTGTCGGGGGGGCAGGGCTATGGCTACACCTTC.

The sample holds a few counts of this clonotype. The rearrangement links TRBV3-1 to TRBJ2-1; TRBD2 aligns across 13 bases. V shed 7 bases, J shed 6 bases, and the junction held 18 bases outside the gene matches. The CDR3 runs 19 residues. CDR1 is LGHDT, CDR2 YNNKEL, per germline (reference sequence). This CDR3 reads CASISRRVTSGGAVNEQFF. CDR3 in DNA: TGTGCCAGCATCTCTCGCCGGGTAACTAGCGGGGGGGCTGTCAATGAGCAGTTCTTC.

The chain uses TRBV3-1 and TRBJ1-6; possibly TRBD1 for D (5 bases). Trimming took off 2 bases at V and 7 bases at J, with 12 bases between the two ends. Germline CDR1 reads LGHDT; CDR2 reads YNNKEL (reference sequence). The CDR3 contains 15 residues. This CDR3 is CASSQNRGPNSPLHF. The DNA of the CDR3 is TGTGCCAGCAGCCAAAATCGGGGACCCAATTCACCCCTCCACTTT.

This clonotype was seen more than once but under ten times. The chain has TRBV5-1 and TRBJ2-3; 7 bases are a match to TRBD2. V lost 0 bases, J lost 4 bases, and 2 bases stayed unmatched. CDR1 is SGHRS and CDR2 is YFSETQ in the germline V gene. The CDR3 has 14 residues. The DNA of the CDR3 is TGCGCCAGCAGCTTGGTACGGGGGGCAGATACGCAGTATTTT. Its protein is CASSLVRGADTQYF.